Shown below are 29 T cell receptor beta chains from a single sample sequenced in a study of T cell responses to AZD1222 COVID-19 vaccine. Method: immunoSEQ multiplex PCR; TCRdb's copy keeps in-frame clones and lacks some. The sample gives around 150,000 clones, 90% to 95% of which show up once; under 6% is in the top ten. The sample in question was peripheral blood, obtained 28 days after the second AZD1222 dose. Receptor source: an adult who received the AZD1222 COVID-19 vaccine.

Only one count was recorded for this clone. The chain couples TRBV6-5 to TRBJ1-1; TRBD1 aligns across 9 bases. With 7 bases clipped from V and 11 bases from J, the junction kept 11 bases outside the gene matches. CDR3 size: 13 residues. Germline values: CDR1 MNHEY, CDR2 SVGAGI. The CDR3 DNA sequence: TGTGCCAGCATCGTGCGGGACAGGGCTTTGGCTTTCTTT. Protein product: CASIVRDRALAFF.

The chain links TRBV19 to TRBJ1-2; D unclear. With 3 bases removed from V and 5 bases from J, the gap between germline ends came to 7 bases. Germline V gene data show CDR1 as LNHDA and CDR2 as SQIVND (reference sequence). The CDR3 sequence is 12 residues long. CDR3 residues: CASSISLYGYTF. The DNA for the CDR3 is TGTGCCAGTAGTATCTCCCTGTATGGCTACACCTTC.

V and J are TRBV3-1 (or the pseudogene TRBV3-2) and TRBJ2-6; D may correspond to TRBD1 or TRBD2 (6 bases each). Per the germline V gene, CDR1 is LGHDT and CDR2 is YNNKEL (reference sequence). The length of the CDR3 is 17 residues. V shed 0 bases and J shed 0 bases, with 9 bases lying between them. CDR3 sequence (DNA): TGTGCCAGCAGCCAAGAAGGGGGGCGCTCTGGGGCCAACGTCCTGACTTTC. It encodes CASSQEGGRSGANVLTF.

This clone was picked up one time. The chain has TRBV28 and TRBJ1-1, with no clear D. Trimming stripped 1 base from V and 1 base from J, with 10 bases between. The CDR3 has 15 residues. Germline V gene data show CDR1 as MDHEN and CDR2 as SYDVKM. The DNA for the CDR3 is TGTGCCAGCAGTTTATCCTCTCGCGGGAACACTGAAGCTTTCTTT. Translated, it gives CASSLSSRGNTEAFF.

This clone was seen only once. The CDR3 is CASSLVGTAIGEQYF. The CDR3 region has the DNA TGTGCCAGCAGCTTAGTTGGGACGGCCATAGGAGAGCAGTACTTC. The rearrangement links TRBV7-2 to TRBJ2-7; D may be TRBD1 or TRBD2 (5 bases each). Looked up from germline, CDR1 is SGHTA and CDR2 is FQGNSA. With 1 base removed from V and 7 bases from J, the gap between germline ends came to 17 bases. The CDR3 sequence is 15 residues long. The complete variable domain, with remaining parts taken from reference TRBV7-2 and TRBJ2-7, reads GAGVSQSPSNKVTEKGKDVELRCDPISGHTALYWYRQSLGQGLEFLIYFQGNSAPDKSGLPSDRFSAERTGGSVSTLTIQRTQQEDSAVYLCASSLVGTAIGEQYFGPGTRLTVT.

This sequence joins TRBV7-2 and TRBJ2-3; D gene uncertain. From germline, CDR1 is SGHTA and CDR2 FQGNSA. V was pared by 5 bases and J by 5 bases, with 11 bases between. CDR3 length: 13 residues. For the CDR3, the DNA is TGTGCCAGCAGCAACCCTCCAGTAGATACGCAGTATTTT. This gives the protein CASSNPPVDTQYF.

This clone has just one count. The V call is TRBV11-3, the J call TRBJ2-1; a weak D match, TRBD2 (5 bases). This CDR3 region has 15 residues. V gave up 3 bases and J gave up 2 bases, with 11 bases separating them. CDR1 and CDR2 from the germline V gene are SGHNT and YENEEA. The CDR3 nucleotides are TGTGCCAGCAGCTTTGGTGGGAGTACCTACAATGAGCAGTTCTTC. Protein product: CASSFGGSTYNEQFF. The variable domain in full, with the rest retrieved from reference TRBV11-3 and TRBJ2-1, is EAGVVQSPRYKIIEKKQPVAFWCNPISGHNTLYWYLQNLGQGPELLIRYENEEAVDDSQLPKDRFSAERLKGVDSTLKIQPAELGDSAVYLCASSFGGSTYNEQFFGPGTRLTVL.

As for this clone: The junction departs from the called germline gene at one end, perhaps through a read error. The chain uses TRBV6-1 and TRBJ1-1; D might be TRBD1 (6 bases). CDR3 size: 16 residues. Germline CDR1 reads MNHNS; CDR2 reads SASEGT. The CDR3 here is CASSEIWGTSNAEAFF. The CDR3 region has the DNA TGTGCCAGCAGTGAAATATGGGGGACATCGAACGCTGAAGCTTTCTTT.

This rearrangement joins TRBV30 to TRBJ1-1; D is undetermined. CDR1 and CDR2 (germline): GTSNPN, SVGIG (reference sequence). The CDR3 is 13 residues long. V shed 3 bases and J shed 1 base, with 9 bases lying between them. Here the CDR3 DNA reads TGTGCCTGGAGGAGGACCCCGAACACTGAAGCTTTCTTT. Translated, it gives CAWRRTPNTEAFF.

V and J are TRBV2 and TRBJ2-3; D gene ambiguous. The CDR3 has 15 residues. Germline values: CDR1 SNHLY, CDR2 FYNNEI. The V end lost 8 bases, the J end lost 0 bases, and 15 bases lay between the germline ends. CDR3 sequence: CASGQDDPSTDTQYF. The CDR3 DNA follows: TGTGCCAGCGGTCAGGACGACCCTAGCACAGATACGCAGTATTTT.

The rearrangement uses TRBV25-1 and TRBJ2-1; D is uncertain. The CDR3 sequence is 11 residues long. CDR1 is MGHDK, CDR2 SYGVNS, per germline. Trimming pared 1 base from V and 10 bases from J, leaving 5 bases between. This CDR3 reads CASSELYEQFF. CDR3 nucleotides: TGTGCCAGCAGTGAATTATACGAGCAGTTCTTC.

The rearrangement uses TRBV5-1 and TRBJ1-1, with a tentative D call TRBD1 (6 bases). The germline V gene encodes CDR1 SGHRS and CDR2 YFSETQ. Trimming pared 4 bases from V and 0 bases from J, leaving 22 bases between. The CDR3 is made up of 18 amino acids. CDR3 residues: CASSLDGRGRLLNTEAFF. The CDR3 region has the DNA TGCGCCAGCAGCCTCGATGGCAGGGGCCGCCTCCTGAACACTGAAGCTTTCTTT.

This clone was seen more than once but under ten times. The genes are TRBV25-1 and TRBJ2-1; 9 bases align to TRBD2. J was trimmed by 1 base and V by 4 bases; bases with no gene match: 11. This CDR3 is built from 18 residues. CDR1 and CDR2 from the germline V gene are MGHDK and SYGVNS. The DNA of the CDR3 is TGTGCCAGCAGTGTCGGACAAAGGACTAGCGAATCCTACAATGAGCAGTTCTTC. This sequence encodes CASSVGQRTSESYNEQFF.

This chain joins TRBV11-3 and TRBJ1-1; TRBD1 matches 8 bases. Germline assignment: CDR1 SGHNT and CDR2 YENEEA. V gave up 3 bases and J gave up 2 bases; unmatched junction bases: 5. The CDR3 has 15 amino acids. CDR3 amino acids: CASSFGTGLNTEAFF. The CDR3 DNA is TGTGCCAGCAGCTTTGGGACAGGCTTAAACACTGAAGCTTTCTTT.

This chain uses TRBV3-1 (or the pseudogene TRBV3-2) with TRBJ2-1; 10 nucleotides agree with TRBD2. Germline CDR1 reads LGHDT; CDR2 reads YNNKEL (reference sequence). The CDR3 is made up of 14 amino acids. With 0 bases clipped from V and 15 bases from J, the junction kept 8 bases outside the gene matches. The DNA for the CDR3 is TGTGCCAGCAGCCAAGATGAGAGCGGGAGGGCATCGTTCTTC. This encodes CASSQDESGRASFF.

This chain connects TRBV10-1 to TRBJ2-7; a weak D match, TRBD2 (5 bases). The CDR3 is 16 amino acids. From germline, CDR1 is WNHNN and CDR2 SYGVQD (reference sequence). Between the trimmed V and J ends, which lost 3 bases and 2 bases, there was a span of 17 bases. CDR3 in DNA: TGCGCCAGCAGTGATGCGCAACCGGGAATCGCCTACGAGCAGTACTTC. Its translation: CASSDAQPGIAYEQYF.

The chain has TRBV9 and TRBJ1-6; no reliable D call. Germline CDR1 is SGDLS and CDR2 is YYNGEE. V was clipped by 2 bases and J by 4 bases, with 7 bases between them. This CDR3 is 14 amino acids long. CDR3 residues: CASSVTEYNSPLHF. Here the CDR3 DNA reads TGTGCCAGCAGCGTTACGGAGTATAATTCACCCCTCCACTTT.

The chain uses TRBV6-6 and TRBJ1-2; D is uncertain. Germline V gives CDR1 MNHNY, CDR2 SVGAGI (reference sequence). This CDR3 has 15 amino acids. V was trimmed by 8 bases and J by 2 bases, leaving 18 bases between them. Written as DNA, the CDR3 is TGTGCCAGCTCTAGGCTAGAGGGTCAGAACTATGGCTACACCTTC. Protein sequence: CASSRLEGQNYGYTF.

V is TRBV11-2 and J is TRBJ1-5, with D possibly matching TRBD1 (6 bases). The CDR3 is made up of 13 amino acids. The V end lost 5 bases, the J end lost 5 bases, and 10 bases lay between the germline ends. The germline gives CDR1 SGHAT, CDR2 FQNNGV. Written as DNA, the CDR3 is TGTGCCAGCAGCCAGACAGGAGATCAGCCCCAGCATTTT. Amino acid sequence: CASSQTGDQPQHF.

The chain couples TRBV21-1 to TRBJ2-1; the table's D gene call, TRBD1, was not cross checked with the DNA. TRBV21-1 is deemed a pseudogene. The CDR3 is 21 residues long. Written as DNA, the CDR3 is TGTGCCAGCAGCAAATCCAGAGTCGCACCCCCCCAGGGGGCATTAAACAATGAGCAGTTCTTC. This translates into CASSKSRVAPPQGALNNEQFF.

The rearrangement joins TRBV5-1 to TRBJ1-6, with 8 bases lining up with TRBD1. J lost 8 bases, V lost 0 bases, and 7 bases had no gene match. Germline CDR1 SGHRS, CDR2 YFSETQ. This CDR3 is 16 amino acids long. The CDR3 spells CASSLDPGGFDSPLHF. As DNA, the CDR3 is TGCGCCAGCAGCTTGGACCCAGGGGGCTTTGATTCACCCCTCCACTTT.

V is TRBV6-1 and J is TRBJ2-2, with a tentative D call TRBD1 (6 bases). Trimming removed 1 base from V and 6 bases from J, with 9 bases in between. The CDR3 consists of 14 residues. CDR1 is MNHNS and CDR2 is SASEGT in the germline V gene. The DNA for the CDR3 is TGTGCCAGCAGTGAAGAGGGGGTTGCCGGGGAGCTGTTTTTT. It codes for CASSEEGVAGELFF.

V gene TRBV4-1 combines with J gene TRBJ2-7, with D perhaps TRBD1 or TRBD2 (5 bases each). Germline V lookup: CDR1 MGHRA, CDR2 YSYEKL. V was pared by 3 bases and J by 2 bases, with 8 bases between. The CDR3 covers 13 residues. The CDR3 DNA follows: TGCGCCAGCAGCCATGGGGGAACCTACGAGCAGTACTTC. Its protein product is CASSHGGTYEQYF.

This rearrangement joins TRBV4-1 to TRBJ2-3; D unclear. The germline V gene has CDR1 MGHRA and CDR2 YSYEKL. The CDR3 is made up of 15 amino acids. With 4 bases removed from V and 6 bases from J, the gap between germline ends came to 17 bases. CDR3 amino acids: CASSPAGMSSDTQYF. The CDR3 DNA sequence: TGCGCCAGCAGCCCGGCCGGAATGTCTTCTGATACGCAGTATTTT.

CDR3 region: CASSLEAANTGELFF. CDR3 coding DNA: TGTGCCAGCTCGCTGGAGGCCGCGAACACCGGGGAGCTGTTTTTT. This rearrangement joins TRBV18 to TRBJ2-2; weak D call: TRBD2 (5 bases). The CDR3 has 15 residues. Trimming shortened V by 6 bases and J by 0 bases, and 11 bases separated the two germline ends. Germline V gene lookup returns CDR1 KGHSH and CDR2 LQKENI.

The CDR3 DNA reads TGTGCCAGCAGCCCCAGACAGGGATCCTACGAGCAGTACTTC. It encodes CASSPRQGSYEQYF. V gene TRBV7-2 combines with J gene TRBJ2-7; 7 bases line up with TRBD1. Germline lookup yields CDR1 SGHTA and CDR2 FQGNSA. The CDR3 sequence is 14 residues long. V was pared by 5 bases and J by 1 base, with 5 bases of the junction left unmatched. Using reference TRBV7-2 and TRBJ2-7 for the parts outside the CDR3, the full variable domain is GAGVSQSPSNKVTEKGKDVELRCDPISGHTALYWYRQSLGQGLEFLIYFQGNSAPDKSGLPSDRFSAERTGGSVSTLTIQRTQQEDSAVYLCASSPRQGSYEQYFGPGTRLTVT.

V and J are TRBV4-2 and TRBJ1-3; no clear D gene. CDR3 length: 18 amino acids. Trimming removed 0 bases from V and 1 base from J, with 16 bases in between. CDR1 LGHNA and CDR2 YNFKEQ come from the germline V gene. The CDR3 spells CASSQDFLSQGSGNTIYF. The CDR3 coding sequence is TGTGCCAGCAGCCAAGATTTCCTCTCCCAAGGGTCTGGAAACACCATATATTTT.

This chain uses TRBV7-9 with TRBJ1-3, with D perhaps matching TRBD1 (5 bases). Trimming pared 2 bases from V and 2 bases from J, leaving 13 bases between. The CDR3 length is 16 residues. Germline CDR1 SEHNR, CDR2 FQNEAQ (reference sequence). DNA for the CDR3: TGTGCCAGCAGCTTAATAACGGCAGGGACTGGAAACACCATATATTTT. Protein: CASSLITAGTGNTIYF.

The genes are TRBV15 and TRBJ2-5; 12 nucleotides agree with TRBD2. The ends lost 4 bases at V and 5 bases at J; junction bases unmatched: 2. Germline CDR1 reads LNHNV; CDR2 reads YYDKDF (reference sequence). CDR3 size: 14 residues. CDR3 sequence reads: CATSTGLAGETQYF. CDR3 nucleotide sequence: TGTGCCACCAGCACTGGACTAGCGGGGGAGACCCAGTACTTC.